Below are 16 T cell receptor beta chains sequenced from a single sample in a study of cytotoxic CD8 clonotypes in ibrutinib-treated CLL. Profiling relied on immunoSEQ multiplex PCR, and the TCRdb table lists in-frame clones only, not all of them. The table records almost 85,000 clones, 70% to 90% of them present only once. The starting material was PBMCs, obtained before ibrutinib treatment. These receptors were obtained from a human donor with chronic lymphocytic leukemia.

The chain carries TRBV7-9 and TRBJ2-3; 7 bases line up with TRBD2. Germline V CDR1 and CDR2: SEHNR, FQNEAQ (reference sequence). The CDR3 sequence is 15 residues long. Trimming cost V 1 base and J 0 bases; bases outside gene matches: 1. Here the CDR3 reads CASSLGLASTDTQYF. Here the CDR3 DNA reads TGTGCCAGCAGCTTAGGACTAGCAAGCACAGATACGCAGTATTTT.

The chain recombines TRBV5-4 with TRBJ2-3; unclear D gene. The CDR3 runs to 12 residues. Trimming pared 3 bases from V and 2 bases from J, leaving 4 bases between. CDR1 is SGHNT, CDR2 YYREEE, per germline (reference sequence). CDR3 in DNA: TGTGCCAGCAGCTACAACACAGATACGCAGTATTTT. Its translation is CASSYNTDTQYF.

The chain links TRBV6-5 to TRBJ1-2; D is unclear. Germline CDR1 and CDR2: MNHEY and SVGAGI. Trimming pared 6 bases from V and 8 bases from J, leaving 13 bases between. The CDR3 loop spans 12 amino acids. The CDR3 region is CASSSDRVGYTF. The CDR3 region has the DNA TGTGCCAGCAGCTCCGACCGGGTAGGCTACACCTTC.

The gene calls are TRBV14 and TRBJ1-1, with D unclear. Trimming removed 1 base at V and 4 bases at J, with 1 base between. This CDR3 is built from 11 residues. Germline values: CDR1 SGHDN, CDR2 FVKESK. The CDR3: CASSQATEAFF. The CDR3 DNA reads TGTGCCAGCAGCCAAGCCACTGAAGCTTTCTTT.

The chain has TRBV14 and TRBJ1-3; TRBD1 might be the D (5 bases). The CDR3 has 17 amino acids. Germline loops: CDR1 SGHDN, CDR2 FVKESK. Trimming took off 4 bases at V and 0 bases at J, with 16 bases between the two ends. The CDR3 DNA reads TGTGCCAGCAGCCTCGACAGTACCAGCCGCTCTGGAAACACCATATATTTT. This sequence encodes CASSLDSTSRSGNTIYF.

V and J are TRBV19 and TRBJ1-1; TRBD1 is a possible D gene (5 bases). This CDR3 spans 14 amino acids. V was cut by 7 bases and J by 6 bases, with 18 bases left in between. Germline V lookup: CDR1 LNHDA, CDR2 SQIVND (reference sequence). The CDR3 loop is CASNGRGEGSEAFF. The CDR3 coding sequence is TGTGCCAGTAATGGGAGGGGAGAAGGCTCTGAAGCTTTCTTT.

The V and J genes are TRBV9 and TRBJ2-2, with D uncertain. The CDR3 contains 15 residues. Germline V gene data show CDR1 as SGDLS and CDR2 as YYNGEE. Trimming took off 4 bases at V and 6 bases at J, with 16 bases between the two ends. CDR3 protein: CASSFSLRAAGELFF. In DNA form, the CDR3 reads TGTGCCAGCAGCTTTAGTTTAAGGGCCGCCGGGGAGCTGTTTTTT.

The chain employs TRBV5-1 and TRBJ1-3; D is undetermined. Looked up from germline, CDR1 is SGHRS and CDR2 is YFSETQ. CDR3 length equals 15 residues. V gave up 0 bases and J gave up 4 bases, with 11 bases separating them. For the CDR3, the DNA is TGCGCCAGCAGCTTGGCCTTCGACGCCGGAAACACCATATATTTT. It yields the protein CASSLAFDAGNTIYF. Drawing the rest from reference TRBV5-1 and TRBJ1-3, the complete variable domain is KAGVTQTPRYLIKTRGQQVTLSCSPISGHRSVSWYQQTPGQGLQFLFEYFSETQRNKGNFPGRFSGRQFSNSRSEMNVSTLELGDSALYLCASSLAFDAGNTIYFGEGSWLTVV.

J is TRBJ2-3 and V is TRBV7-6, with D uncertain. The germline gives CDR1 SGHVS, CDR2 FNYEAQ. V lost 2 bases and J lost 4, with 7 bases in between. CDR3 size: 13 residues. CDR3 in DNA: TGTGCCAGCAGCTTACCGGGTCCAGATACGCAGTATTTT. Translated: CASSLPGPDTQYF.

This clone occurred many times. This sequence joins TRBV12-5 and TRBJ2-7; 9 nucleotides agree with TRBD1. The CDR3 is 14 amino acids. With V trimmed by 6 bases and J by 5 bases, 8 bases remained unmatched. Germline CDR1 LGHNT, CDR2 FRNRAP. The CDR3 loop is CASGPGTGINEQYF. The CDR3, as DNA: TGTGCTAGTGGCCCCGGGACAGGGATCAACGAGCAGTACTTC. The whole variable domain, filled in from reference TRBV12-5 and TRBJ2-7, reads DARVTQTPRHKVTEMGQEVTMRCQPILGHNTVFWYRQTMMQGLELLAYFRNRAPLDDSGMPKDRFSAEMPDATLATLKIQPSEPRDSAVYFCASGPGTGINEQYFGPGTRLTVT.

This chain uses TRBV6-5 with TRBJ1-5; 7 bases fit TRBD1. The CDR3 covers 14 residues. After removal of 4 bases from V and 3 bases from J, the junction contained 3 bases not matched to a gene. Germline V gene sequence: CDR1 MNHEY, CDR2 SVGAGI. CDR3 bases: TGTGCCAGCAGTTCCGGGACAGACAATCAGCCCCAGCATTTT. This codes for CASSSGTDNQPQHF.

The chain is built from TRBV28 and TRBJ2-7, with TRBD2 matching over 9 bases. The CDR3 covers 17 residues. Germline V lookup: CDR1 MDHEN, CDR2 SYDVKM. V gave up 8 bases and J gave up 6 bases; unmatched junction bases: 20. The CDR3: CASAETSGNYLPIEQYF. CDR3 DNA sequence: TGTGCCAGCGCAGAGACTAGCGGAAACTATCTACCTATCGAGCAGTACTTC.

The rearrangement links TRBV30 to TRBJ2-1; perhaps TRBD1 as D (5 bases). Trimming took off 3 bases at V and 5 bases at J, with 11 bases between the two ends. The CDR3 length is 13 residues. Germline V gene lookup returns CDR1 GTSNPN and CDR2 SVGIG (reference sequence). As DNA, the CDR3 is TGTGCCTGGAGATACGACAGCGACAATGAGCAGTTCTTC. The encoded protein is CAWRYDSDNEQFF.

V usage is TRBV18 and J usage is TRBJ2-7; no reliable D call. The CDR3 is 12 residues long. Germline CDR1 KGHSH, CDR2 LQKENI. The ends were cut back, 5 bases at V and 6 bases at J, with 11 bases in the middle. The DNA of the CDR3 is TGTGCCAGCTCAGCCGGCTCTGGCGAGCAGTACTTC. Translation gives CASSAGSGEQYF.

Details on this clone: In the same sample, other DNA sequences code for this CDR3. The genes are TRBV6-4 and TRBJ2-1; 12 nucleotides match TRBD2. V lost 6 bases, J lost 8 bases, and 8 bases stayed unmatched. CDR3 length: 15 residues. From germline, CDR1 is MRHNA and CDR2 SNTAGT. The CDR3 spells CASSAGLAGRDEQFF. The CDR3 DNA sequence: TGTGCCAGCAGCGCAGGACTAGCGGGACGCGATGAGCAGTTCTTC.

This clone occurred once. The J gene is TRBJ2-1, the V gene TRBV5-1; D is uncertain. The CDR3 is 14 amino acids. The ends were cut back, 0 bases at V and 9 bases at J, with 13 bases in the middle. CDR1 is SGHRS, CDR2 YFSETQ, per germline. CDR3 in DNA: TGCGCCAGCAGCTTGGTAACTGGGGTCGGTGAGCAGTTCTTC. Translation: CASSLVTGVGEQFF.